These T cell receptor beta chains were read from a single sample in a study of neurological immune-mediated disorders. MiXCR was run by TCRdb on the 5' RACE reads, yielding one entry per CDR3 protein. The sample holds about 120,000 distinct CDR3 sequences, roughly 3.2% seen once. What was sequenced was PBMCs. The receptors were sampled from a woman between 25 and 40 years old with multiple sclerosis. Each CDR3 is given with its conserved first and last residue. Each record gives: V gene, J gene, clone size, D gene, CDR3 protein, CDR3 DNA. D genes are given only for firm matches. Some rows mark clone size as missing; the rest say once, few, many or name a class of expanded clone.

>TRBV5-1|TRBJ2-7|many|NA
CASSLMGEQYF
TGCGCCAGCAGCCTAATGGGGGAGCAGTACTTC
>TRBV4-1|TRBJ1-1|many|TRBD1
CASSQEGQGDLNTEAFF
TGCGCCAGCAGCCAAGAAGGACAGGGGGACCTGAACACTGAAGCTTTCTTT
>TRBV20-1|TRBJ2-3|many|TRBD1
CSAKTGVGADTQYF
TGCAGTGCTAAGACAGGGGTCGGGGCAGATACGCAGTATTTT
>TRBV12-3/TRBV12-4|TRBJ2-7|many|NA
CASSLASGSYEQYF
TGTGCCAGCAGTTTAGCCTCGGGGTCCTACGAGCAGTACTTC
>TRBV15|TRBJ1-4|many|NA
CATSRDRGPSLRTNEKLFF
TGTGCCACCAGCAGAGACAGGGGTCCTAGCCTGAGAACTAATGAAAAACTGTTTTTT
>TRBV10-3|TRBJ2-3|many|NA
CAIRRDPEVDTQYF
TGTGCCATCAGACGGGACCCCGAGGTGGATACGCAGTATTTT
>TRBV20-1|TRBJ2-3|many|NA
CSAPKGPTDTQYF
TGCAGTGCTCCGAAGGGCCCCACAGATACGCAGTATTTT
>TRBV29-1|TRBJ1-1|many|NA
CSVLDTEAFF
TGCAGCGTTTTGGACACTGAAGCTTTCTTT
>TRBV4-2|TRBJ2-3|many|NA
CASSQEASAADTQYF
TGTGCCAGCAGCCAAGAGGCTAGCGCTGCAGATACGCAGTATTTT
>TRBV7-9|TRBJ1-2|many|TRBD1
CASSPQTGANGYTF
TGTGCCAGCAGCCCCCAGACAGGGGCGAATGGCTACACCTTC
>TRBV5-6|TRBJ1-2|many|NA
CASSFELGPWGYTF
TGTGCCAGCAGCTTTGAGTTAGGCCCTTGGGGCTACACCTTC
>TRBV15|TRBJ2-2|many|NA
CATSRENTGELFF
TGTGCCACCAGCAGAGAGAACACCGGGGAGCTGTTTTTT
>TRBV6-2/TRBV6-3|TRBJ1-5|many|NA
CASSYSGGAGQPQHF
TGTGCCAGCAGTTACTCCGGGGGCGCGGGTCAGCCCCAGCATTTT
>TRBV12-3/TRBV12-4|TRBJ1-5|many|NA
CASSFGFTQPQHF
TGTGCCAGCAGTTTTGGGTTCACTCAGCCCCAGCATTTT
>TRBV18|TRBJ1-4|many|NA
CASSPGRSNEKLFF
TGTGCCAGCTCACCCGGCAGGTCTAATGAAAAACTGTTTTTT
>TRBV6-1|TRBJ1-5|NA|NA
CASGGSDNQPQHF
TGTGCCAGCGGTGGGAGTGACAATCAGCCCCAGCATTTT
>TRBV7-9|TRBJ2-7|many|NA
CASSQGASTGYEQYF
TGTGCCAGCAGTCAAGGGGCTAGCACAGGCTACGAGCAGTACTTC
>TRBV30|TRBJ2-6|many|TRBD2
CAWSARLAGLSGANVLTF
TGTGCCTGGAGTGCCAGACTAGCGGGCCTCTCTGGGGCCAACGTCCTGACTTTC
>TRBV30|TRBJ2-1|few|NA
CAWSVLDARYNEQFF
TGTGCCTGGAGTGTACTCGACGCCCGCTACAATGAGCAGTTCTTC
>TRBV14|TRBJ2-2|many|NA
CASSQVSGTGTGELFF
TGTGCCAGCAGCCAAGTATCGGGGACGGGCACCGGGGAGCTGTTTTTT
>TRBV5-1|TRBJ2-1|many|TRBD1
CASSRTGEGVEQFF
TGCGCCAGCAGTAGGACAGGCGAGGGGGTTGAGCAGTTCTTC
>TRBV7-6|TRBJ2-3|many|TRBD2
CASSPLAASTDTQYF
TGTGCCAGCAGCCCGCTAGCGGCTAGCACAGATACGCAGTATTTT
>TRBV12-3/TRBV12-4|TRBJ2-5|many|NA
CASSPRRGQETQYF
TGTGCCAGCAGCCCGAGGCGGGGCCAAGAGACCCAGTACTTC
>TRBV5-6|TRBJ2-7|few|TRBD2
CASRFRLAGGPSEQYF
TGTGCCAGCAGGTTCCGACTAGCGGGAGGGCCAAGCGAGCAGTACTTC
>TRBV20-1|TRBJ2-3|many|NA
CSASAVGTTDTQYF
TGCAGTGCTAGTGCCGTAGGGACCACAGATACGCAGTATTTT
>TRBV5-1|TRBJ2-5|many|NA
CASSLGGFEETQYF
TGCGCCAGCAGCTTAGGCGGGTTTGAAGAGACCCAGTACTTC
>TRBV20-1|TRBJ2-3|many|TRBD1
CSASALDRAATDTQYF
TGCAGTGCTAGCGCCCTGGACAGGGCTGCCACAGATACGCAGTATTTT
>TRBV20-1|TRBJ1-1|many|NA
CSALRAMNTEAFF
TGCAGTGCCCTCAGGGCAATGAACACTGAAGCTTTCTTT
>TRBV5-1|TRBJ1-1|many|NA
CASSLGAHTEAFF
TGCGCCAGCAGCTTGGGGGCGCACACTGAAGCTTTCTTT
>TRBV28|TRBJ1-5|many|TRBD1
CASSPIAGGPQHF
TGTGCCAGCAGTCCCATCGCAGGGGGGCCCCAGCATTTT
>TRBV5-1|TRBJ2-3|many|NA
CASSPISGATDTQYF
TGCGCCAGCAGCCCTATTAGCGGAGCCACAGATACGCAGTATTTT
>TRBV20-1|TRBJ1-3|many|TRBD1
CSARDSNSGNTIYF
TGCAGTGCAAGGGACAGCAACTCTGGAAACACCATATATTTT
>TRBV27|TRBJ1-2|many|TRBD1
CASRGTGMYYGYTF
TGTGCCAGCAGGGGGACAGGGATGTATTATGGCTACACCTTC
>TRBV5-1|TRBJ2-3|NA|NA
CASSLVSSSANTDTQYF
TGCGCCAGCAGCTTGGTTTCTTCGTCCGCTAACACAGATACGCAGTATTTT
>TRBV10-3|TRBJ2-7|many|NA
CATRTPNYEQYF
TGTGCCACACGGACACCTAACTACGAGCAGTACTTC
>TRBV19|TRBJ2-7|many|TRBD1
CASSPGQISYEQYF
TGTGCCAGTAGCCCGGGACAGATATCCTACGAGCAGTACTTC
>TRBV20-1|TRBJ2-7|many|TRBD2
CSATPPGLGKDEQYF
TGCAGTGCTACACCTCCGGGACTAGGAAAAGACGAGCAGTACTTC
>TRBV14|TRBJ1-1|many|NA
CASSQETSNTEAFF
TGTGCCAGCAGCCAAGAAACGTCGAACACTGAAGCTTTCTTT
>TRBV6-6|TRBJ2-7|many|NA
CASSYPERSTYEQYF
TGTGCCAGCAGTTACCCGGAGCGAAGTACGTACGAGCAGTACTTC
>TRBV20-1|TRBJ1-1|many|TRBD1
CSARTGATEAFF
TGCAGTGCCCGGACAGGGGCAACTGAAGCTTTCTTT
>TRBV20-1|TRBJ1-1|many|NA
CSAKSGMNTEAFF
TGCAGTGCTAAGTCCGGGATGAACACTGAAGCTTTCTTT
>TRBV4-3|TRBJ2-2|many|NA
CASSQEGGHTGELFF
TGCGCCAGCAGCCAAGAAGGTGGGCATACCGGGGAGCTGTTTTTT
>TRBV20-1|TRBJ1-5|many|NA
CSAREGRAGSNQPQHF
TGCAGTGCTAGAGAGGGCAGGGCGGGTAGCAATCAGCCCCAGCATTTT
>TRBV5-6|TRBJ1-4|many|TRBD1
CASSLLSRGNEKLFF
TGTGCCAGCAGCTTGTTGTCCAGGGGGAATGAAAAACTGTTTTTT
>TRBV6-5|TRBJ1-4|many|NA
CASSYSGGQKNEKLFF
TGTGCCAGCAGTTACTCGGGGGGGCAGAAGAATGAAAAACTGTTTTTT
>TRBV12-3/TRBV12-4|TRBJ2-6|many|NA
CASSSTSGANVLTF
TGTGCCAGCAGTTCTACATCTGGGGCCAACGTCCTGACTTTC
>TRBV20-1|TRBJ2-7|many|NA
CSASLSVGGSYEQYF
TGCAGTGCTAGCCTAAGCGTAGGGGGCTCCTACGAGCAGTACTTC
>TRBV5-1|TRBJ2-5|many|NA
CASSLVGRKGETQYF
TGCGCCAGCAGCTTGGTCGGGCGCAAGGGCGAGACCCAGTACTTC
>TRBV7-8|TRBJ1-2|many|NA
CASSSTPRGSYGYTF
TGTGCCAGCAGCTCCACCCCCCGGGGCAGCTATGGCTACACCTTC
>TRBV27|TRBJ2-7|many|TRBD2
CASSGGVLTGGSYEQYF
TGTGCCAGTAGCGGAGGGGTTCTGACGGGGGGGTCCTACGAGCAGTACTTC